Below are 20 T cell receptor beta chains sequenced from a single sample in a study of early T cells in non-severe SARS-CoV-2 infection. TCRdb re-derived calls from the 5' RACE reads in MiXCR, one entry per CDR3 protein. This sample has about 48,000 distinct CDR3 sequences, with 7.7% found just once. The sample was whole blood. The source of these receptors is an adult who was a healthcare worker with PCR-confirmed SARS-CoV-2 infection or an uninfected control (not recorded which).

This clonotype was observed a few times. This chain's CDR3 is CASSENRGEVTDTQYF. DNA of the CDR3: TGTGCCAGCAGTGAGAACAGGGGGGAGGTCACAGATACGCAGTATTTT. This chain links TRBV25-1 with TRBJ2-3; 8 bases align to TRBD1. J was trimmed by 2 bases and V by 3 bases; bases with no gene match: 7. This CDR3 spans 16 amino acids. Germline loops: CDR1 MGHDK, CDR2 SYGVNS.

This chain connects TRBV27 to TRBJ1-5, with a weak D call TRBD1 (6 bases). The CDR3 consists of 15 residues. Looked up from germline, CDR1 is MNHEY and CDR2 is SMNVEV (reference sequence). With 5 bases removed from V and 0 bases from J, the gap between germline ends came to 11 bases. The CDR3 is CASSPRGASNQPQHF. The CDR3 DNA sequence: TGTGCCAGCAGTCCGAGGGGGGCTAGCAATCAGCCCCAGCATTTT.

This clonotype was counted at least ten times. A read error may produce the germline difference seen at one junction end. The rearrangement uses TRBV13 and TRBJ1-3; possible D gene TRBD1, 6 bases. This CDR3 spans 15 amino acids. CDR1 PRHDT and CDR2 FYEKMQ come from the germline V gene (reference sequence). CDR3 loop: CASSSGQTSENTIYF. The CDR3 DNA is TGTGCCAGCAGCTCAGGACAGACGTCTGAAAACACCATATATTTT.

The chain links TRBV18 to TRBJ1-5; D call uncertain. Trimming pared 0 bases from V and 0 bases from J, leaving 3 bases between. Germline CDR1 is KGHSH and CDR2 is LQKENI. The CDR3 runs 14 residues. CDR3 residues: CASSPPDSNQPQHF. CDR3 nucleotide sequence: TGTGCCAGCTCACCACCAGATAGCAATCAGCCCCAGCATTTT.

This clonotype was counted only a few times. This chain joins TRBV7-8 and TRBJ1-1; no definite D call. Trimming stripped 6 bases from V and 0 bases from J, with 5 bases between. The germline V gene encodes CDR1 SGHVS and CDR2 FQNEAQ. This CDR3 is built from 12 residues. The CDR3, as DNA: TGTGCCAGCAGTTCGATGAACACTGAAGCTTTCTTT. Amino acids: CASSSMNTEAFF.

In its sample, this clonotype was seen many times. The chain recombines TRBV5-1 with TRBJ2-2; D uncertain. CDR1 is SGHRS, CDR2 YFSETQ, per germline. V lost 2 bases and J 3 bases, leaving 8 bases between the germline ends. The CDR3 spans 14 residues. CDR3 sequence: CASSLRPDTGELFF. As DNA, the CDR3 is TGCGCCAGCAGCTTAAGACCGGACACCGGGGAGCTGTTTTTT.

This clonotype was detected many times. The chain recombines TRBV4-3 with TRBJ1-3; no clear D. The length of the CDR3 is 17 residues. V shed 2 bases and J shed 0 bases, with 14 bases lying between them. Germline loops: CDR1 LGHNA, CDR2 YSLEER. The CDR3 is CASSQYDMSFSGNTIYF. In DNA form, the CDR3 reads TGCGCCAGCAGCCAATATGACATGTCCTTCTCTGGAAACACCATATATTTT.

This clonotype occurred many times. The CDR3 DNA follows: TGTGCCAGCAGCTTAGCGAGGTTTTCCTACGAGCAGTACTTC. Its protein is CASSLARFSYEQYF. This sequence joins TRBV11-1 and TRBJ2-7; D uncertain. The V end lost 0 bases, the J end lost 1 base, and 7 bases lay between the germline ends. Per germline, CDR1 SGHAT and CDR2 FQDESV (reference sequence). This CDR3 region has 14 residues.

This clonotype was counted ten times or more. The genes are TRBV20-1 and TRBJ1-2, with D unresolved. Trimming shortened V by 0 bases and J by 1 base, and 9 bases separated the two germline ends. The CDR3 spans 14 residues. Germline CDR1 and CDR2: DFQATT and SNEGSKA (reference sequence). In DNA, the CDR3 is TGCAGTGCTAGAGAGCCACTGATTAACTATGGCTACACCTTC. Translation: CSAREPLINYGYTF.

This clonotype has a count of ten or more. The chain employs TRBV30 and TRBJ1-1; D is ambiguous. Germline assignment: CDR1 GTSNPN and CDR2 SVGIG (reference sequence). Trimming pared 0 bases from V and 1 base from J, leaving 6 bases between. The CDR3 has 13 residues. The CDR3 bases are TGTGCCTGGAGTGTACTCGGGAACACTGAAGCTTTCTTT. Its translation is CAWSVLGNTEAFF.

This clonotype appeared many times. This sequence joins TRBV7-8 and TRBJ2-3; tentative D call: TRBD2 (5 bases). The germline V gene has CDR1 SGHVS and CDR2 FQNEAQ. Trimming removed 4 bases at V and 0 bases at J, with 14 bases between. CDR3 length: 16 residues. The CDR3 DNA follows: TGTGCCAGCAGCTCCAGGCCTAGCTCTAGCACAGATACGCAGTATTTT. It translates to CASSSRPSSSTDTQYF. The full variable domain, rest sourced from reference TRBV7-8 and TRBJ2-3, is GAGVSQSPRYKVAKRGQDVALRCDPISGHVSLFWYQQALGQGPEFLTYFQNEAQLDKSGLPSDRFFAERPEGSVSTLKIQRTQQEDSAVYLCASSSRPSSSTDTQYFGPGTRLTVL.

The rearrangement links TRBV5-1 to TRBJ2-5; tentatively, D is TRBD1 or TRBD2 (5 bases each). The CDR3 extends over 15 amino acids. CDR1 and CDR2 from the germline V gene are SGHRS and YFSETQ. Trimming shortened V by 6 bases and J by 1 base, and 16 bases separated the two germline ends. The CDR3 reads CASTQMWGTQETQYF. The CDR3 DNA reads TGCGCCAGCACCCAGATGTGGGGGACCCAAGAGACCCAGTACTTC.

The chain joins TRBV11-2 to TRBJ2-5, with D maybe TRBD1 (6 bases). From germline, CDR1 is SGHAT and CDR2 FQNNGV. The CDR3 has 16 residues. The ends were cut back, 1 base at V and 1 base at J, with 13 bases in the middle. The CDR3 nucleotides read TGTGCCAGCAGCTTAGGGGGGCTAGCATTCCAAGAGACCCAGTACTTC. The encoded protein is CASSLGGLAFQETQYF. The complete variable domain, with remaining parts taken from reference TRBV11-2 and TRBJ2-5, reads EAGVAQSPRYKIIEKRQSVAFWCNPISGHATLYWYQQILGQGPKLLIQFQNNGVVDDSQLPKDRFSAERLKGVDSTLKIQPAKLEDSAVYLCASSLGGLAFQETQYFGPGTRLLVL.

The chain has TRBV5-4 and TRBJ2-1; 9 nucleotides agree with TRBD1. Per the germline V gene, CDR1 is SGHNT and CDR2 is YYREEE (reference sequence). There are 14 residues in the CDR3. Trimming at V came to 2 bases and at J to 8 bases, leaving 5 bases not matched to a gene. The CDR3 nucleotides are TGTGCCAGCAGCTTTGGGACAGGGCAGGATGAGCAGTTCTTC. This encodes CASSFGTGQDEQFF.

V gene TRBV5-4 combines with J gene TRBJ1-2; D is unclear. V dropped 4 bases and J dropped 8 bases, with 15 bases sitting between them. Germline V gene sequence: CDR1 SGHNT, CDR2 YYREEE (reference sequence). The CDR3 covers 13 residues. The CDR3 nucleotides are TGTGCCAGCAGCAACGAAGCAGGTCAAGGCTACACCTTC. Amino acid sequence: CASSNEAGQGYTF. The full variable domain, its missing parts supplied by reference TRBV5-4 and TRBJ1-2, is ETGVTQSPTHLIKTRGQQVTLRCSSQSGHNTVSWYQQALGQGPQFIFQYYREEENGRGNFPPRFSGLQFPNYSSELNVNALELDDSALYLCASSNEAGQGYTFGSGTRLTVV.

This clonotype was recorded a few times. This sequence joins TRBV5-1 and TRBJ1-1, with 8 bases aligning to TRBD1. The CDR3 covers 15 residues. CDR1 is SGHRS and CDR2 is YFSETQ in the germline V gene. V shed 3 bases, J shed 1 base, and the junction held 5 bases outside the gene matches. The CDR3 region is CASSSGQGSNTEAFF. The CDR3 nucleotides are TGCGCCAGCAGCTCAGGACAGGGCTCGAACACTGAAGCTTTCTTT. The variable domain in full, with the rest retrieved from reference TRBV5-1 and TRBJ1-1, is KAGVTQTPRYLIKTRGQQVTLSCSPISGHRSVSWYQQTPGQGLQFLFEYFSETQRNKGNFPGRFSGRQFSNSRSEMNVSTLELGDSALYLCASSSGQGSNTEAFFGQGTRLTVV.

This clonotype was observed at least ten times. One end of the junction varies from germline; a read error may be responsible. The gene calls are TRBV20-1 and TRBJ1-4, with TRBD1 matching over 7 bases. This CDR3 has 16 residues. Germline V CDR1 and CDR2: DFQATT, SNEGSKA (reference sequence). CDR3 sequence reads: CSARPQTGTNHERLFF. The CDR3 DNA follows: TGCAGTGCTAGACCCCAGACAGGGACTAACCATGAAAGACTGTTTTTT.

This chain uses TRBV7-9 with TRBJ2-3; D is uncertain. The CDR3 totals 13 residues. With 3 bases removed from V and 10 bases from J, the gap between germline ends came to 14 bases. The germline V gene has CDR1 SEHNR and CDR2 FQNEAQ (reference sequence). The CDR3 protein is CASSFLQEQSQYF. The CDR3, as DNA: TGTGCCAGCAGCTTCCTCCAGGAACAATCGCAGTATTTT.

This clonotype occurred a few times. A much larger clone sits a single nucleotide away, making a read error possible. In nucleotides, the CDR3 is TGCAGTGCTAGTCCCGGAAACACTGTAGCTTTCTTT. It is translated as CSASPGNTVAFF. The V and J genes are TRBV20-1 and TRBJ1-1; D unclear. CDR3 length equals 12 residues. CDR1 DFQATT and CDR2 SNEGSKA come from the germline V gene (reference sequence).

Sample share makes this clonotype medium-sized. This chain links TRBV12-3 or TRBV12-4 with TRBJ2-1; D is ambiguous. The CDR3 runs to 15 residues. V lost 1 base to trimming and J lost 3 bases, with 10 bases between them. Here the CDR3 DNA reads TGTGCCAGCAGTTTAGGCGGTTTACTCTACAATGAGCAGTTCTTC. Residues: CASSLGGLLYNEQFF.